A selection of T cell receptor beta chains follows, all from one sample in a study of blood T cell repertoires in COVID-19. The protocol was immunoSEQ multiplex PCR, while the TCRdb copy is restricted to in-frame clones and leaves out a portion. The repertoire includes some 220,000 clones, around 82% of them detected once, and 7.2% sits in the top ten. The source material was peripheral blood. The receptors come from a woman in her seventies with acute or convalescent COVID-19. Each CDR3 is given with its conserved first and last residue. A D gene is named only where the DNA matches it firmly. Only some rows state a clone size, as once, few, many or a class for expanded clones.

v_gene	abundance	j_gene	d_gene	CDR3aa	CDR3nt
TRBV24-1	NA	TRBJ2-5	TRBD1	CATSDPTGTGETQYF	TGTGCCACCAGTGATCCAACCGGGACAGGCGAGACCCAGTACTTC
TRBV24-1	NA	TRBJ1-2	NA	CATSGWGLGYTF	TGTGCCACCAGTGGGTGGGGACTGGGCTACACCTTC
TRBV2	NA	TRBJ2-1	TRBD2	CASSFSGGMSSYNEQFF	TGTGCCAGCAGTTTCAGCGGGGGGATGAGCTCCTACAATGAGCAGTTCTTC
TRBV28	NA	TRBJ2-5	NA	CASSVKQTQYF	TGTGCCAGCTCAGTTAAACAGACCCAGTACTTC
TRBV23-1	NA	TRBJ1-5	TRBD1	CASSQSGRGQPQHF	TGCGCCAGCAGTCAATCGGGCAGGGGGCAGCCCCAGCATTTT
TRBV3-1/TRBV3-2	NA	TRBJ2-6	NA	CASSQGGGGAGANVLTF	TGTGCCAGCAGCCAAGGGGGCGGGGGCGCTGGGGCCAACGTCCTGACTTTC
TRBV6-5	NA	TRBJ2-7	NA	CASSVGRASPYEQYF	TGTGCCAGCAGCGTCGGGCGGGCCAGCCCCTACGAGCAGTACTTC
TRBV7-2	NA	TRBJ2-5	TRBD2	CASSLSGGQETQYF	TGTGCCAGCAGCTTGAGCGGGGGGCAGGAGACCCAGTACTTC
TRBV7-9	NA	TRBJ2-1	NA	CASSPKLRLADEQFF	TGTGCCAGCAGCCCGAAACTTAGGCTAGCCGATGAGCAGTTCTTC
TRBV7-7	NA	TRBJ1-3	NA	CASSLAGAPGNTIYF	TGTGCCAGCAGCTTAGCGGGGGCACCTGGAAACACCATATATTTT
TRBV6-5	NA	TRBJ1-3	TRBD1	CASSYSGTGVGNTIYF	TGTGCCAGCAGTTACTCCGGGACAGGGGTAGGAAACACCATATATTTT
TRBV4-2	NA	TRBJ1-1	TRBD1	CASSQGTTGGYTEAFF	TGTGCCAGCAGCCAAGGGACTACAGGGGGCTACACTGAAGCTTTCTTT
TRBV4-3	NA	TRBJ2-2	NA	CASSQDSNINTGELFF	TGCGCCAGCAGCCAAGATTCGAACATAAACACCGGGGAGCTGTTTTTT
TRBV5-1	NA	TRBJ2-4	NA	CASSKGEAKNIQYF	TGCGCCAGCAGCAAGGGGGAGGCCAAAAACATTCAGTACTTC
TRBV5-8	NA	TRBJ1-5	TRBD1	CASSFPGQGNQPQHF	TGTGCCAGCAGCTTCCCGGGACAGGGGAATCAGCCCCAGCATTTT
TRBV28	NA	TRBJ2-5	TRBD2	CASREGQETQYF	TGTGCCAGTCGGGAGGGCCAAGAGACCCAGTACTTC
TRBV19	NA	TRBJ2-3	NA	CASSIGLAGAQTDTQYF	TGTGCCAGTAGTATAGGTTTGGCAGGGGCGCAAACAGATACGCAGTATTTT
TRBV25-1	NA	TRBJ1-1	TRBD1	CASSADRGNTEAFF	TGTGCCAGCAGTGCCGACAGGGGGAACACTGAAGCTTTCTTT
TRBV7-6	NA	TRBJ2-2	NA	CASSLRRMNTGELFF	TGTGCCAGCAGCCTCCGGAGGATGAACACCGGGGAGCTGTTTTTT
TRBV6-5	NA	TRBJ1-2	TRBD1	CASSPLDRGLGYTF	TGTGCCAGCAGTCCTTTGGACAGGGGGCTCGGCTACACCTTC
TRBV6-5	NA	TRBJ1-4	NA	CASSLRQASDEKLFF	TGTGCCAGCAGTCTTCGACAGGCTTCAGATGAAAAACTGTTTTTT
TRBV5-4	NA	TRBJ2-5	NA	CASSLKSGVGQETQYF	TGTGCCAGCAGCTTGAAGTCGGGGGTCGGCCAAGAGACCCAGTACTTC
TRBV19	few	TRBJ1-6	NA	CASSIDRGNSPLHF	TGTGCCAGTAGTATAGACAGGGGTAATTCACCCCTCCACTTT
TRBV4-1	NA	TRBJ1-1	NA	CASSQDEGSGFEAFF	TGCGCCAGCAGCCAAGACGAAGGTTCGGGGTTTGAAGCTTTCTTT
TRBV10-3	few	TRBJ2-2	NA	CAVAKSENTGELFF	TGTGCCGTTGCTAAGTCTGAGAACACCGGGGAGCTGTTTTTT
TRBV5-1	NA	TRBJ2-1	TRBD1	CASSLYQGANEQFF	TGCGCCAGCAGCTTGTACCAGGGGGCCAATGAGCAGTTCTTC
TRBV12-3/TRBV12-4	NA	TRBJ1-1	NA	CASSPNRDTEAFF	TGTGCCAGCAGTCCTAACAGAGACACTGAAGCTTTCTTT